What follows is one T cell receptor beta chain and its context. The antigen remains undetermined. The data belong to a study of long-term antiretroviral therapy in people with HIV. Study-wide results and caveats: Relative to transplant donor controls, diversity remained lower despite increasing after ART. Repertoires from HIV showed CDR3 length ranges narrower than those of controls.

Sampling of each donor yielded at least one pre-ART PBMC sample and at least two post-ART PBMC samples. Trimming at V came to 5 bases and at J to 9 bases, leaving 5 bases not matched to a gene. Germline CDR1 and CDR2: SEHNR and FQNEAQ (reference sequence). The length of the CDR3 is 12 residues. At survey level, the immunoSEQ assay was run in its v3.0 version. Sequencing efforts were directed toward roughly 40,000-55,000 T-cell genomes per sample. Method: immunoSEQ multiplex PCR; TCRdb's copy keeps in-frame clones and lacks some. The table records over 7,500 clones, around 80% of them present only once.

The clonotype originates from a man aged 35-49 years with HIV. Sample: unsorted PBMCs, taken 0.1 years after starting antiretroviral therapy. The V and J genes are TRBV7-9 and TRBJ1-2, with TRBD1 matching over 8 bases. CDR3 in DNA: TGTGCCAGCAGCCCAGGACAGGGAAGCTACACCTTC. Its protein product is CASSPGQGSYTF.